This TCR beta chain was documented in a study of identical twins. Study-wide results and caveats: Out-of-frame beta chain sequences displayed weaker excess sharing between twins.

This clonotype has only a few counts. Its antigen is as yet unknown. MiXCR, applied by TCRdb to the 5' RACE reads, yields one record per CDR3 protein. The data hold 300,000 to 350,000 distinct CDR3 sequences, with about 12% observed a single time. Trimming removed 0 bases at V and 0 bases at J, with 8 bases between. CDR1 and CDR2 from the germline V gene are MNHEY and SVGAGI. The CDR3 contains 15 residues. This sample also appeared in a second study, on yellow fever vaccine responses in identical twins.

The chain employs TRBV6-5 and TRBJ1-2; D unresolved. This receptor was taken from a woman in her late teens or twenties in good health. The sample was CD8+ T cells sorted from blood. CDR3 amino acids: CASSYSSGTNYGYTF. DNA of the CDR3: TGTGCCAGCAGTTACTCGTCAGGAACTAACTATGGCTACACCTTC.